The sequence of this T cell receptor (beta chain) was determined in a study of T-cell reconstitution after alpha-beta-depleted transplantation in children. General study points: Newly produced T cells mostly provided counts and TCRbeta diversity after one year, as hyperexpanded clones declined.

The TCRbeta library incorporated unique molecular identifiers. TCRdb redid the calling of the PCR reads with MiXCR, one entry per CDR3 protein. The table has a few hundred thousand distinct CDR3 sequences, over 7.5% seen once; the top ten hold around 10%. This clonotype was observed at least ten times. Antigen unknown. Germline assignment: CDR1 DFQATT and CDR2 SNEGSKA (reference sequence). V dropped 0 bases and J dropped 4; count of bases not matched to a gene: 7. The CDR3 covers 15 residues. The chain joins TRBV20-1 to TRBJ2-7, with 9 positions matching TRBD2. The receptor was derived from a female patient aged 2 to 10 who had a stem cell transplant for Fanconi anemia, so the T cells may come from the graft donor. Sample: peripheral blood, taken 360 days after TCRalphabeta/CD19-depleted stem cell transplant. In DNA form, the CDR3 reads TGCAGTGCTAGAGATAGGCGACTAGCGGATTACGAGCAGTACTTC. Encoded protein: CSARDRRLADYEQYF.